This paragraph reports one T cell receptor (beta chain). Its target is not known. A multiplex PCR was run with 60 Vbeta primers and 13 Jbeta primers. Original handling: Later work found tens of millions of unique TCR beta chains, with roughly 11 million shared. Sequencing used immunoSEQ multiplex PCR; TCRdb keeps in-frame clones, though not all of them. V and J calls and clone size are given by that table; D and trimming were obtained from the DNA. This sample's clone table lists approximately 120,000 clones. The data were obtained in a study of cytomegalovirus exposure and HLA in healthy donors. Study outcomes and limitations: The classifier, whose performance was assessed in both the original and validation cohorts, reportedly diagnosed cytomegalovirus status with high specificity and sensitivity. An analysis that was carried out later associated some 17,000 TCR beta sequences with HLA alleles at 0.05 false discovery rate. An analysis that came later showed most CMV-associated TCR beta chains appearing HLA-restricted.

The germline V gene has CDR1 ENHRY and CDR2 SYGVKD. V was pared by 6 bases and J by 0 bases, with 17 bases between. The CDR3 has 16 residues. This TCR came from a man aged 35 to 55 in good health and CMV-seronegative. The sample comprised PBMCs. The chain employs TRBV10-3 and TRBJ2-5; possibly TRBD1 for D (6 bases). CDR3 amino acids: CAISPEFGGYQETQYF. The CDR3 DNA reads TGTGCCATCAGCCCCGAATTTGGGGGCTACCAAGAGACCCAGTACTTC.